These 3 T cell receptor beta chains were sequenced from one sample in a study of CD8+ T cells in alopecia areata. cDNA serving as the sequencing template came from extracted, reverse transcribed RNA. The assay was immunoSEQ multiplex PCR, and TCRdb's table has in-frame clones only and misses some. This table holds 150,000 or so clones, approximately 48% found once. The input for sequencing was CD8+ T cells sorted from blood, taken at week 0. The receptors shown here come from a human donor with alopecia areata.

V and J are TRBV30 and TRBJ1-2; a possible D gene is TRBD1 (5 bases). The CDR3 has 12 residues. Germline-derived CDR1 and CDR2 are GTSNPN and SVGIG (reference sequence). V was trimmed by 5 bases and J by 6 bases, leaving 13 bases between them. CDR3 DNA sequence: TGTGCCTGGGCGCCAGGGTGGGATGGCTACACCTTC. This sequence encodes CAWAPGWDGYTF. The variable domain in full, with the rest retrieved from reference TRBV30 and TRBJ1-2, is SQTIHQWPATLVQPVGSPLSLECTVEGTSNPNLYWYRQAAGRGLQLLFYSVGIGQISSEVPQNLSASRPQDRQFILSSKKLLLSDSGFYLCAWAPGWDGYTFGSGTRLTVV.

The chain joins TRBV20-1 to TRBJ1-2, with no clear D. This CDR3 region has 10 residues. Germline loops: CDR1 DFQATT, CDR2 SNEGSKA (reference sequence). V shed 6 bases and J shed 7 bases, with 9 bases lying between them. As DNA, the CDR3 is TGCAGTGCCCTAAGGGTTGGCTACACCTTC. This gives the protein CSALRVGYTF.

V and J are TRBV15 and TRBJ2-7; D remains ambiguous. Trimming left V 3 bases short and J 1 base short, with 7 bases between. This CDR3 region has 13 residues. Germline-derived CDR1 and CDR2 are LNHNV and YYDKDF (reference sequence). DNA of the CDR3: TGTGCCACCAGCAGTCAGCCTTCCTACGAGCAGTACTTC. It codes for CATSSQPSYEQYF.